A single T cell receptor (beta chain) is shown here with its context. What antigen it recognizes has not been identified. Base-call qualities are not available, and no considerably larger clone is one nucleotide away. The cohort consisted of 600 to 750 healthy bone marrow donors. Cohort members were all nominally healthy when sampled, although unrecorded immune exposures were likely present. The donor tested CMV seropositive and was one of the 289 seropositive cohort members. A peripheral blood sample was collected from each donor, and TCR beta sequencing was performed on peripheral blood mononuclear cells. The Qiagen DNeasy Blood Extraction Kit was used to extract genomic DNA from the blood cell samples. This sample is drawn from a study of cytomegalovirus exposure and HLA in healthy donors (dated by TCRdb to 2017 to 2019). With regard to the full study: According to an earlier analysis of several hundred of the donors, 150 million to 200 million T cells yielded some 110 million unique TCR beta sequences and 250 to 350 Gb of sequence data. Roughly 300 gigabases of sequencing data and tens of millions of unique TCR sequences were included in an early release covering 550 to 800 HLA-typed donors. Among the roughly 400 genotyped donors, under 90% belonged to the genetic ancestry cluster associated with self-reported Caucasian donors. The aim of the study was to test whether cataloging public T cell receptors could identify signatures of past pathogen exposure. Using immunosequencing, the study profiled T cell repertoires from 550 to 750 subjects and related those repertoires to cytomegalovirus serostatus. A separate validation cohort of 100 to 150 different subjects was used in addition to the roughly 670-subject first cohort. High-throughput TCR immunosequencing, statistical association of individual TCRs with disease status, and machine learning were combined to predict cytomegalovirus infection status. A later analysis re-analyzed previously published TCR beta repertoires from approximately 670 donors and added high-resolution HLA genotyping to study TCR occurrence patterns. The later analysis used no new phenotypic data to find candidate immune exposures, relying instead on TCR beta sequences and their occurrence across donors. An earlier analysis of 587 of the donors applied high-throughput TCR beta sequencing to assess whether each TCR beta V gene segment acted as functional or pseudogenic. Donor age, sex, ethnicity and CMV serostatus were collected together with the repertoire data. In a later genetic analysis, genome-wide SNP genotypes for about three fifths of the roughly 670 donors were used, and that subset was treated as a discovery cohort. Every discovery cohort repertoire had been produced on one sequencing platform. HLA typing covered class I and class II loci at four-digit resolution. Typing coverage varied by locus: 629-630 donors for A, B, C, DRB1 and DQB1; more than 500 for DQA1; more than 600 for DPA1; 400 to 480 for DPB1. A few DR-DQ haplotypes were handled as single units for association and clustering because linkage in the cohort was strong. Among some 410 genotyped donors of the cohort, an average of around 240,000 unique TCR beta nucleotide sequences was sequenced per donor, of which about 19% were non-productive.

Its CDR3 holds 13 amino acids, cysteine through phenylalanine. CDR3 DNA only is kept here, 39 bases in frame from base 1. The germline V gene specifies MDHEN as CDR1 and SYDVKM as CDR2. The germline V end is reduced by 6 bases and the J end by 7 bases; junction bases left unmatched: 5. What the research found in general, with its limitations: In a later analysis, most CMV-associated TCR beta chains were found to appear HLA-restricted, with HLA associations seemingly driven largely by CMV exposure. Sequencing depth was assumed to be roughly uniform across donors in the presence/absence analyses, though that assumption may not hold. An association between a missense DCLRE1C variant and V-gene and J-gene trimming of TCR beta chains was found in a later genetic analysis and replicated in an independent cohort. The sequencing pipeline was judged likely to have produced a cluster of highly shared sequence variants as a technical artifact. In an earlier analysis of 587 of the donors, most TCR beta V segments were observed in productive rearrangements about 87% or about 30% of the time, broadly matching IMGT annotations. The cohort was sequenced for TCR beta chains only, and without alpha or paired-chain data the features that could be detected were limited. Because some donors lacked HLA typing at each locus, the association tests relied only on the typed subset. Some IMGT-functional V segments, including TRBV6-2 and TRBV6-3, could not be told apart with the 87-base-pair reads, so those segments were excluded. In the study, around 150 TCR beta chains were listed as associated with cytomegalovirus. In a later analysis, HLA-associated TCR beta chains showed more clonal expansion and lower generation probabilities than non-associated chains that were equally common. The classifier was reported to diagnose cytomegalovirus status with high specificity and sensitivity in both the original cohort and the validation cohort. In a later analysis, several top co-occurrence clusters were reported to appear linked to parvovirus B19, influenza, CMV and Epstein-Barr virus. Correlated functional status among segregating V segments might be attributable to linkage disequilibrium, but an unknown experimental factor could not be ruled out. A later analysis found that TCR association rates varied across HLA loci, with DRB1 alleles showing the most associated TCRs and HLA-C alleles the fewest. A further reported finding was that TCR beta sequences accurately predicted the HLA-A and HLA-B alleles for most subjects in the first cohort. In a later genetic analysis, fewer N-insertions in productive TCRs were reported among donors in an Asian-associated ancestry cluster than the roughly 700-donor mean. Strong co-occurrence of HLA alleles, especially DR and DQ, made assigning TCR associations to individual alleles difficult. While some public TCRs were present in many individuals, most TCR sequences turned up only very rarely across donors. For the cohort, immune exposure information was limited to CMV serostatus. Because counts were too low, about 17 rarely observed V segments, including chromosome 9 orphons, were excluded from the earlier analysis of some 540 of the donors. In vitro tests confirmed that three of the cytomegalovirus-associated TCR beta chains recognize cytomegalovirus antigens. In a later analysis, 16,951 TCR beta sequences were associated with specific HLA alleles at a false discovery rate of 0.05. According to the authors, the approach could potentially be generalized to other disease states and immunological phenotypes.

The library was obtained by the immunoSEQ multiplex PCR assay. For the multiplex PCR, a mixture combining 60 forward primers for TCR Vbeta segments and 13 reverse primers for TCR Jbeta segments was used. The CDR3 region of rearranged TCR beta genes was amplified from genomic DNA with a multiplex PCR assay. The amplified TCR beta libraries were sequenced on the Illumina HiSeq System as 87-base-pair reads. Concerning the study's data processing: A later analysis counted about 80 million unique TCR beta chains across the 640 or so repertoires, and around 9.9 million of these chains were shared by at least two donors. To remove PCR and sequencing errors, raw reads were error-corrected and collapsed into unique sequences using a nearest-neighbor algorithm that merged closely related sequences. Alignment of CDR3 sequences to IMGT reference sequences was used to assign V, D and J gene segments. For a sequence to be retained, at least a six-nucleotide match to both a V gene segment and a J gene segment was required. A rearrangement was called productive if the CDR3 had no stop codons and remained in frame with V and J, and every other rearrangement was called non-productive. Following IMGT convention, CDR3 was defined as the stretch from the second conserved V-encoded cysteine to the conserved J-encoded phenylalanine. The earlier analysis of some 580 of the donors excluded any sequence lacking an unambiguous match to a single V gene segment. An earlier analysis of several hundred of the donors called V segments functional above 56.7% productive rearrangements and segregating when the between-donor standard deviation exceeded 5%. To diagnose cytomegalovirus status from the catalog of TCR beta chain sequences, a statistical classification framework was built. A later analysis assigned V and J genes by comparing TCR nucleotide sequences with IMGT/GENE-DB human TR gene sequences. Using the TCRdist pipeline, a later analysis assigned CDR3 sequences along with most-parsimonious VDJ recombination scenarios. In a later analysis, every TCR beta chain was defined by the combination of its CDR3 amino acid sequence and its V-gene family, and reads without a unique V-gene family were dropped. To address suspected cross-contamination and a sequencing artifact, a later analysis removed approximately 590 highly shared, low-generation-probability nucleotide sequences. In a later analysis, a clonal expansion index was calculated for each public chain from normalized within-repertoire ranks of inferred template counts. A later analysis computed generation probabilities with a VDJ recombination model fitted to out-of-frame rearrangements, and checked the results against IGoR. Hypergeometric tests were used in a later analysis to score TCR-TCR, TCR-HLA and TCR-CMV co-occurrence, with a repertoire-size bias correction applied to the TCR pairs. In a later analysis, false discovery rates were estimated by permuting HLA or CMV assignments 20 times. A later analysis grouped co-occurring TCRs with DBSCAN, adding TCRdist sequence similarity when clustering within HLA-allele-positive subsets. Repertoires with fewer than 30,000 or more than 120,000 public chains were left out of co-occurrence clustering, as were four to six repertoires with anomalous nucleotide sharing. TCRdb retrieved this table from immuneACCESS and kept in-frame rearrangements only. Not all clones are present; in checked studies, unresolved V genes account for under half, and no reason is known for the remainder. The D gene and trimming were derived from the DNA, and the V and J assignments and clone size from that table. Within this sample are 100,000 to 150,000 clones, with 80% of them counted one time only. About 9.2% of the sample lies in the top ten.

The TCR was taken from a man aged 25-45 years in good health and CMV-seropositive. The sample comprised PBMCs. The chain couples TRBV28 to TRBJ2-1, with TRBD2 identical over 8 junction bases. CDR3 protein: CASRSGGRNEQFF. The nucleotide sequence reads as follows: TGTGCCAGCAGGAGCGGGGGCCGTAATGAGCAGTTCTTC.